One sample yielded the 7 T cell receptor beta chains listed below, sequenced in a study of blood T cell repertoires in COVID-19. Repertoires were generated with immunoSEQ multiplex PCR, while TCRdb's copy carries only in-frame clones and drops some. Of approximately 130,000 clones listed, roughly four fifths are singletons. The sequencing input was peripheral blood. The receptors originated from a human donor in a cohort sampled during active COVID-19.

This chain connects TRBV2 to TRBJ2-4; D is possibly TRBD1 (5 bases). V lost 2 bases and J 0 bases, leaving 8 bases between the germline ends. Germline V gives CDR1 SNHLY, CDR2 FYNNEI. The CDR3 has 15 residues. The CDR3 DNA sequence: TGTGCCAGCAGTGAACCAGGGCTAGCCAAAAACATTCAGTACTTC. Amino acids: CASSEPGLAKNIQYF.

This chain joins TRBV14 and TRBJ2-2, with TRBD2 identical over 8 bases. In germline, CDR1 is SGHDN, CDR2 FVKESK. Trimming cost V 1 base and J 4 bases; bases outside gene matches: 8. The CDR3 length is 17 residues. The CDR3 protein is CASSQGQPGGLTGELFF. DNA of the CDR3: TGTGCCAGCAGCCAAGGACAACCGGGGGGGCTCACCGGGGAGCTGTTTTTT.

In its sample, this clone was seen a few times. The chain employs TRBV4-1 and TRBJ2-1; possibly TRBD2 for D (5 bases). CDR1 is MGHRA, CDR2 YSYEKL, per germline. CDR3 length: 16 residues. The ends were cut back, 4 bases at V and 0 bases at J, with 13 bases in the middle. Written as DNA, the CDR3 is TGCGCCAGCAGCCTTACAGAGCGGAGCTCCTACAATGAGCAGTTCTTC. Translating gives CASSLTERSSYNEQFF.

The J gene is TRBJ2-2, the V gene TRBV24-1, with 9 bases identical to TRBD1. Germline loops: CDR1 KGHDR, CDR2 SFDVKD. The CDR3 is made up of 16 amino acids. V trimming: 3 bases; J trimming: 3 bases; junction bases outside the gene matches: 4. This CDR3 reads CATSDAGQGHTGELFF. The CDR3 nucleotides read TGTGCCACCAGTGATGCGGGACAGGGTCACACCGGGGAGCTGTTTTTT.

This clone was detected a few times. The V call is TRBV5-6, the J call TRBJ2-7, with 8 bases fitting TRBD1. The CDR3 spans 15 residues. In germline, CDR1 is SGHDT, CDR2 YYEEEE. J gave up 1 base and V 2 bases, and 5 bases lay outside the gene matches. The CDR3 nucleotides read TGTGCCAGCAGCTTTGGACAGGGAGGATCCTACGAGCAGTACTTC. This gives the protein CASSFGQGGSYEQYF. The whole variable domain, filled in from reference TRBV5-6 and TRBJ2-7, reads DAGVTQSPTHLIKTRGQQVTLRCSPKSGHDTVSWYQQALGQGPQFIFQYYEEEERQRGNFPDRFSGHQFPNYSSELNVNALLLGDSALYLCASSFGQGGSYEQYFGPGTRLTVT.

The rearrangement links TRBV5-8 to TRBJ2-1; a possible D gene is TRBD2 (5 bases). Trimming stripped 5 bases from V and 10 bases from J, with 22 bases between. CDR1 is SGHTS and CDR2 is YDEGEE in the germline V gene. The CDR3 runs to 15 residues. Here the CDR3 reads CASSYLTDSRREQFF. As DNA, the CDR3 is TGTGCCAGCAGTTACCTGACGGACTCCCGAAGGGAGCAGTTCTTC.

The chain is built from TRBV18 and TRBJ2-7; D is unclear. This CDR3 region has 12 residues. The V and J ends lost 6 bases and 5 bases respectively, with 11 bases between them. Germline V gene lookup returns CDR1 KGHSH and CDR2 LQKENI. The CDR3 DNA follows: TGTGCCAGCTCGCCTGATCGGGACGAGCAGTACTTC. It translates to CASSPDRDEQYF.